Shown below are 20 T cell receptor beta chains from a single sample sequenced in a study of T cells in Graves' hyperthyroidism and ophthalmopathy. TCR beta CDR3 sequences were amplified from RNA transcripts. During a first-round RT-PCR of the TCR CDR3, the HTBI primer set was used. TCRdb called the multiplex PCR reads again in MiXCR, with one record for every CDR3 protein. The sample records around 530,000 distinct CDR3 sequences, roughly 15% being singletons. The material sequenced was blood. These receptors originate from a woman aged 18-29 years with Graves' ophthalmopathy.

This clonotype was counted ten times or more. This chain uses TRBV7-2 with TRBJ2-7; TRBD2 matches 11 bases. This CDR3 contains 15 residues. V gave up 5 bases and J gave up 3 bases; unmatched junction bases: 6. The germline gives CDR1 SGHTA, CDR2 FQGNSA. CDR3 nucleotide sequence: TGTGCCAGCAGCCATAGCGGGGGGGCCGGCTACGAGCAGTACTTC. This encodes CASSHSGGAGYEQYF.

This rearrangement joins TRBV7-9 to TRBJ2-2; no clear D gene. The germline CDR1 and CDR2 sequences are SEHNR and FQNEAQ (reference sequence). The V end lost 5 bases, the J end lost 1 base, and 11 bases lay between the germline ends. This CDR3 comprises 15 residues. CDR3 loop: CASSPLRLNTGELFF. Here the CDR3 DNA reads TGTGCCAGCAGCCCATTGCGACTGAACACCGGGGAGCTGTTTTTT.

This clonotype has a count of ten or more. The chain couples TRBV7-9 to TRBJ1-2, with a tentative D call TRBD1 (5 bases). CDR3 length equals 13 residues. Germline V CDR1 and CDR2: SEHNR, FQNEAQ (reference sequence). V was trimmed by 1 base and J by 4 bases, leaving 7 bases between them. Here the CDR3 reads CASSLGGFYGYTF. CDR3 bases: TGTGCCAGCAGCTTAGGGGGGTTCTATGGCTACACCTTC.

This clonotype was counted a few times. This likely comes from a read error, as the CDR3 has no conserved phenylalanine or tryptophan at its end. The rearrangement joins TRBV5-1 to TRBJ2-7; unclear D gene. This CDR3 has 11 residues. Trimming took 1 base from V and 3 from J, leaving 2 bases between them. Germline lookup yields CDR1 SGHRS and CDR2 YFSETQ. CDR3 residues: CASSLNYEQYL. The CDR3, as DNA: TGCGCCAGCAGCTTGAACTACGAGCAGTACCTC.

The chain combines TRBV20-1 with TRBJ2-1; 10 positions agree with TRBD2. CDR3 length equals 15 residues. Germline V lookup: CDR1 DFQATT, CDR2 SNEGSKA (reference sequence). V shed 6 bases, J shed 5 bases, and the junction held 10 bases outside the gene matches. The CDR3 DNA is TGCAGTGCGTCTCTAGCGGGAGTACCAGACAATGAGCAGTTCTTC. Translating gives CSASLAGVPDNEQFF.

The chain has TRBV11-2 and TRBJ2-5, with D unclear. The CDR3 contains 15 residues. The ends were cut back, 0 bases at V and 1 base at J, with 9 bases in the middle. Germline V gives CDR1 SGHAT, CDR2 FQNNGV. CDR3 sequence (DNA): TGTGCCAGCAGCTTAGATTCGGCCGTCCAAGAGACCCAGTACTTC. It translates to CASSLDSAVQETQYF.

The rearrangement joins TRBV11-3 to TRBJ2-2; 12 bases fit TRBD2. Germline CDR1 is SGHNT and CDR2 is YENEEA. Unmatched junction bases numbered 0, after V lost 4 bases and J lost 6 bases. This CDR3 region has 14 residues. The CDR3 loop reads CASSWTSGAGELFF. CDR3 sequence (DNA): TGTGCCAGCAGCTGGACTAGCGGGGCCGGGGAGCTGTTTTTT.

This clonotype was seen only a few times. The chain is built from TRBV11-2 and TRBJ1-2; 8 nucleotides match TRBD1. The V and J ends lost 1 base and 8 bases, in that order; junction bases with no gene match: 21. The CDR3 contains 19 residues. Germline V gene sequence: CDR1 SGHAT, CDR2 FQNNGV. CDR3 protein: CASSLAMGRQGAIGRGYTF. CDR3 DNA: TGTGCCAGCAGCTTAGCTATGGGGCGGCAGGGGGCAATTGGACGAGGCTACACCTTC.

With regard to this clonotype: A read error may explain this, as a much larger clone is one base away. The rearrangement uses TRBV27 and TRBJ2-7; no definite D call. This CDR3 has 15 residues. V lost 5 bases to trimming and J lost 4 bases, with 18 bases between them. CDR1 and CDR2 (germline): MNHEY, SMNVEV (reference sequence). CDR3 in amino acids: CASSAASHPEYEQYF. CDR3 DNA sequence: TGTGCCAGCAGTGCGGCTAGTCACCCGGAGTACGAGCAGTACTTC.

This clonotype was detected only a few times. CDR3 loop: CASSMTSTEAFF. The CDR3 DNA follows: TGTGCCAGTAGTATGACCAGCACTGAAGCTTTCTTT. The V call is TRBV19, the J call TRBJ1-1; D is uncertain. Germline lookup yields CDR1 LNHDA and CDR2 SQIVND (reference sequence). V gave up 3 bases and J gave up 4 bases, with 6 bases separating them. This CDR3 region has 12 residues.

A remark on this clonotype: A read error is possible here, since a much larger clone lies one base away. The V gene is TRBV11-2, the J gene TRBJ1-1; D not certain. The CDR3 extends over 14 amino acids. Per germline, CDR1 SGHAT and CDR2 FQNNGV. In DNA, the CDR3 is TGTGCCAGCAGTACTAGAGGAGCGAACACTGAAGCTCTCTTT. Encoded protein: CASSTRGANTEALF.

At least ten counts were recorded for this clonotype. The chain employs TRBV6-1 and TRBJ1-1; D not certain. Trimming shortened V by 2 bases and J by 1 base, and 5 bases separated the two germline ends. Germline CDR1 reads MNHNS; CDR2 reads SASEGT. The CDR3 is 13 residues long. Written as DNA, the CDR3 is TGTGCCAGCAGTGAACGGGGGAACACTGAAGCTTTCTTT. Translating gives CASSERGNTEAFF.

This clonotype was counted only a few times. The gene calls are TRBV28 and TRBJ2-3, with D perhaps TRBD1 or TRBD2 (5 bases each). Deletions cut 5 bases from V and 5 bases from J, with 11 bases between. This CDR3 is 13 amino acids long. Germline V CDR1 and CDR2: MDHEN, SYDVKM. For the CDR3, the DNA is TGTGCCAGCAGTACGCCAGGGAGAGATACGCAGTATTTT. Its protein product is CASSTPGRDTQYF.

The chain carries TRBV20-1 and TRBJ2-7; perhaps TRBD2 as D (6 bases). The CDR3 is 14 amino acids. From germline, CDR1 is DFQATT and CDR2 SNEGSKA (reference sequence). Trimming took off 6 bases at V and 0 bases at J, with 15 bases between the two ends. The CDR3 loop is CSAPPASVSYEQYF. CDR3 coding DNA: TGCAGTGCCCCCCCGGCTAGCGTCTCCTACGAGCAGTACTTC.

V is TRBV19 and J is TRBJ1-5, with D maybe TRBD1 (5 bases). With 1 base removed from V and 10 bases from J, the gap between germline ends came to 14 bases. This CDR3 has 14 amino acids. Germline CDR1 is LNHDA and CDR2 is SQIVND (reference sequence). The CDR3 protein is CASSIGQGGYPQHF. CDR3 nucleotide sequence: TGTGCCAGTAGTATAGGCCAGGGAGGATATCCCCAGCATTTT.

This clonotype was counted many times. The V gene is TRBV6-2 or TRBV6-3, the J gene TRBJ2-1, with D hard to call. Germline assignment: CDR1 MNHEY and CDR2 SVGEGT. This CDR3 region has 13 residues. With 5 bases removed from V and 3 bases from J, the gap between germline ends came to 8 bases. CDR3 bases: TGTGCCAGCAGTCCCAAGTTCTACAATGAGCAGTTCTTC. Protein sequence: CASSPKFYNEQFF.

Turning to this clonotype: A clone one base away is much larger, so this may be a read error. The chain uses TRBV20-1 and TRBJ1-1, with unresolved D. The CDR3 has 13 residues. Germline CDR1 DFQATT, CDR2 SNEGSKA (reference sequence). Between the trimmed V and J ends, which lost 3 bases and 1 base, there was a span of 9 bases. CDR3 protein: CSARAGTNTEAFF. In DNA, the CDR3 is TGCAGTGCTAGGGCAGGAACGAACACTGAAGCTTTCTTT.

This chain connects TRBV15 to TRBJ2-1; the match to TRBD2 covers 8 bases. Germline V gene data show CDR1 as LNHNV and CDR2 as YYDKDF (reference sequence). Trimming removed 0 bases from V and 6 bases from J; junction bases left unmatched: 16. The CDR3 consists of 19 residues. CDR3 region: CATSRDGPGGGGPGNEQFF. In DNA form, the CDR3 reads TGTGCCACCAGCAGAGATGGGCCCGGTGGCGGGGGGCCGGGCAATGAGCAGTTCTTC.

This clonotype was counted ten times or more. The chain has TRBV18 and TRBJ1-1; tentatively, D is TRBD1 (6 bases). The CDR3 is 13 amino acids. Trimming cost V 3 bases and J 8 bases, with 13 bases left between them. Germline V lookup: CDR1 KGHSH, CDR2 LQKENI. The CDR3 bases are TGTGCCAGCTCACCCCGGGGGGGCGAGGAAGCTTTCTTT. It translates to CASSPRGGEEAFF.

The chain joins TRBV25-1 to TRBJ1-1; D is ambiguous. This CDR3 comprises 11 residues. V lost 6 bases to trimming and J lost 7 bases, with 9 bases between them. From germline, CDR1 is MGHDK and CDR2 SYGVNS. CDR3 nucleotide sequence: TGTGCCAGCAGGGGAGGAGTTGAAGCTTTCTTT. Its translation: CASRGGVEAFF.